The clone carrying this T cell receptor beta chain was recorded at least ten times. Its antigen is not known. The source of the sample is a study of T cells after yellow fever vaccination. TCRdb called the 5' RACE reads again in MiXCR, with one record for every CDR3 protein. The sample gives about 630,000 distinct CDR3 sequences, 12% of which show up once; about 15% is in the top ten. Study-level points and caveats: Post-booster repertoires again held most primary-vaccination clones (roughly 96% CD4, 88% CD8). Any FACS-sorted repertoire could hold abundant clonotypes that contaminate it from the bulk population.

CDR1 is SGHAT and CDR2 is FQNNGV in the germline V gene. This CDR3 contains 16 residues. The trim removed 4 bases at V and 0 bases at J, leaving 8 bases unmatched. The rearrangement links TRBV11-2 to TRBJ1-2; 7 positions agree with TRBD1. The sample here was PBMCs, taken on the day of the yellow fever booster vaccination. The source is a man aged 30 to 39 who received the YFV17D yellow fever vaccine. CDR3 region: CASSSRDREPNYGYTF. The DNA of the CDR3 is TGTGCCAGCAGCTCCCGGGACAGAGAACCTAACTATGGCTACACCTTC.